The present T cell receptor beta chain was sequenced within a study of shared clonotypes between healthy human individuals. Across the whole study: Three plates were used per donor for CD4 naive, three for CD4 memory, two for CD8 naive and one for CD8 memory.

Germline assignment: CDR1 MNHNY and CDR2 SVGAGI (reference sequence). The CDR3 extends over 14 amino acids. Repertoires were generated with immunoSEQ multiplex PCR, while TCRdb's copy carries only in-frame clones and drops some. Among about 2.2 million clones listed, roughly 91% were seen once. Naive CD8 populations comprised CD45RO-negative cells positively selected for CCR7, excluding terminally differentiated effector memory CD45RA+ cells. All of the donors resided in Nashville, Tennessee, and each was a Caucasian adult. On this clone: The antigen is undetermined. At one boundary the junction diverges from the germline segment, which might be a read error.

Findings of the study overall: Of the naive CD4 clonotypes, around 4.9% were shared across a handful of donors.

The sample comprised naive CD8+ T cells from PBMCs. The rearrangement uses TRBV6-6 and TRBJ2-5; tentatively, D is TRBD2 (6 bases). The DNA matches TRBJ2-7 better at its end, which makes the J call doubtful. The sequence derives from a man aged 18-30 years in good health. Some clones in this sample may be carry-over from other donors' samples. The CDR3 bases are TGTGGCAGCAGTTGGGGGGACGGGTCCTACGAGCAGTACTTC. Its translation is CGSSWGDGSYEQYF.